These T cell receptor beta chains were read from a single sample in a study of early T cells in non-severe SARS-CoV-2 infection. TCRdb re-analysed the 5' RACE reads in MiXCR, keeping a single row per CDR3 protein. The data contain about 83,000 distinct CDR3 sequences, more than 9% of them singletons. The starting material was whole blood, obtained at baseline. These receptors all come from an adult who was a healthcare worker with PCR-confirmed SARS-CoV-2 infection or an uninfected control (not recorded which). Each CDR3 is given with its conserved first and last residue. The D gene is left open where the match is weak. Part of the rows lack a size; the others show once, few, many or a class for expanded clones.

clone_size j_call v_call d_call cdr3_aa cdr3_nt
NA TRBJ2-7 TRBV7-2 NA CASSDLKYRILHEQYF TGTGCCAGCAGCGATCTTAAATACAGGATTCTCCACGAGCAGTACTTC
many TRBJ2-1 TRBV11-2 TRBD2 CASSLDFSGSANEQFF TGTGCCAGCAGCTTAGATTTTAGCGGGAGTGCGAATGAGCAGTTCTTC
NA TRBJ2-1 TRBV2 TRBD2 CASIGRASLWEQFF TGTGCCAGCATTGGGAGGGCCTCTTTGTGGGAGCAGTTCTTC
NA TRBJ2-1 TRBV10-1 TRBD1 CASSDVSGGVDEQFF TGCGCCAGCAGTGATGTTTCAGGGGGCGTAGATGAGCAGTTCTTC
many TRBJ2-6 TRBV12-3/TRBV12-4 NA CASSFRGSGANVLTF TGTGCCAGCAGTTTTAGGGGTTCGGGGGCCAACGTCCTGACTTTC
many TRBJ1-1 TRBV7-9 NA CASSEGGTEAFF TGTGCCAGCAGCGAAGGGGGGACTGAAGCTTTCTTT
NA TRBJ2-1 TRBV18 NA CASSPTGTEQFF TGTGCCAGCTCACCAACCGGGACAGAGCAGTTCTTC
many TRBJ2-3 TRBV20-1 TRBD2 CSARSPGTSGRPDTQYF TGCAGTGCTAGATCTCCCGGGACTAGCGGGAGGCCAGATACGCAGTATTTT
NA TRBJ2-6 TRBV12-2 NA CASRFVSSGANVLTF TGTGCAAGTCGCTTCGTAAGCTCTGGGGCCAACGTCCTGACTTTC
NA TRBJ2-5 TRBV7-9 NA CASSFSGTQETQYF TGTGCCAGCAGCTTCTCCGGGACCCAAGAGACCCAGTACTTC
many TRBJ1-2 TRBV20-1 NA CSATPGMNYGYTF TGCAGTGCTACACCGGGGATGAATTATGGCTACACCTTC
NA TRBJ2-1 TRBV2 TRBD2 CASRAGLAGLEQFF TGTGCCAGCAGGGCGGGACTAGCGGGCCTGGAGCAGTTCTTC
many TRBJ2-1 TRBV7-2 NA CASSPPGVYNEQFF TGTGCCAGCAGCCCCCCGGGAGTATACAATGAGCAGTTCTTC
few TRBJ1-4 TRBV20-1 NA CSAREGGPNEKLFF TGCAGTGCTAGGGAGGGGGGCCCTAATGAAAAACTGTTTTTT
many TRBJ2-7 TRBV7-9 NA CASSLAWEQYF TGTGCCAGCAGCCTAGCGTGGGAGCAGTACTTC
many TRBJ1-1 TRBV2 NA CASSWTSEAFF TGTGCCAGCAGTTGGACATCTGAAGCTTTCTTT
NA TRBJ2-1 TRBV7-8 TRBD2 CASSLEVSGPYNEQFF TGTGCCAGCAGCTTAGAGGTTAGCGGGCCATACAATGAGCAGTTCTTC
few TRBJ2-7 TRBV7-2 TRBD1 CASSLAGQGAYEQYF TGTGCCAGCAGCTTAGCGGGACAGGGAGCCTACGAGCAGTACTTC
few TRBJ2-7 TRBV20-1 NA CSARGPVSYEQYF TGCAGTGCTAGGGGGCCCGTTTCCTACGAGCAGTACTTC
many TRBJ1-5 TRBV3-1 NA CASSPRDINQPQHF TGTGCCAGCAGCCCCCGGGACATCAATCAGCCCCAGCATTTT
many TRBJ2-5 TRBV20-1 NA CSAEVSGGDETQYF TGCAGTGCAGAAGTGTCCGGAGGGGACGAGACCCAGTACTTC
NA TRBJ2-4 TRBV7-3 NA CASSPTAVGAKNIQYF TGTGCCAGCAGCCCGACAGCGGTAGGTGCCAAAAACATTCAGTACTTC
NA TRBJ2-2 TRBV11-2 NA CASTQNTGELFF TGTGCCAGCACCCAAAACACCGGGGAGCTGTTTTTT
NA TRBJ2-1 TRBV6-1 TRBD2 CASRETSVYEQFF TGTGCCAGCAGGGAAACTAGCGTCTATGAGCAGTTCTTC
many TRBJ2-2 TRBV14 TRBD2 CASSSLAGERTGELFF TGTGCCAGCAGCTCCCTAGCGGGAGAACGGACCGGGGAGCTGTTTTTT
many TRBJ2-5 TRBV6-1 TRBD2 CASRQGLAGEGQETQYF TGTGCCAGCAGGCAGGGACTAGCGGGGGAAGGCCAAGAGACCCAGTACTTC
many TRBJ2-1 TRBV20-1 NA CSARDIQGRISYNEQFF TGCAGTGCTAGAGATATACAAGGCCGAATCTCCTACAATGAGCAGTTCTTC
many TRBJ1-1 TRBV12-3/TRBV12-4 NA CASSFGGPRGEAFF TGTGCCAGCAGTTTTGGGGGGCCCCGCGGTGAAGCTTTCTTT
NA TRBJ2-1 TRBV6-4 NA CASSAIWGAPRNEQFF TGTGCCAGCAGTGCCATCTGGGGGGCCCCCCGGAATGAGCAGTTCTTC
NA TRBJ1-5 TRBV19 NA CASSNRDNNQPQHF TGTGCCAGTAGTAATCGGGACAACAATCAGCCCCAGCATTTT
NA TRBJ2-7 TRBV6-6 TRBD2 CASSYSIGASGRHEQYF TGTGCCAGCAGTTACTCAATCGGGGCTAGCGGGAGACACGAGCAGTACTTC
NA TRBJ2-1 TRBV11-2 NA CASSSTRGLWEQFF TGTGCCAGCAGCTCAACCCGAGGCCTTTGGGAGCAGTTCTTC
NA TRBJ2-7 TRBV24-1 NA CATSDFGQREQYF TGTGCCACCAGTGATTTCGGACAGCGCGAGCAGTACTTC
NA TRBJ2-2 TRBV5-6 TRBD2 CASSLGSLADTNTGELFF TGTGCCAGCAGCTTGGGGTCACTAGCGGACACGAACACCGGGGAGCTGTTTTTT
NA TRBJ2-7 TRBV9 NA CASSVETGGTPYEQYF TGTGCCAGCAGCGTAGAAACTGGCGGGACCCCCTACGAGCAGTACTTC
many TRBJ1-5 TRBV27 NA CASSLKGPGLTQHF TGTGCCAGCAGTTTAAAGGGCCCGGGTTTGACCCAGCATTTT
NA TRBJ1-4 TRBV28 TRBD1 CASSPEGGARPEKLFF TGTGCCAGCAGTCCGGAAGGGGGCGCAAGACCCGAAAAACTGTTTTTT
many TRBJ2-7 TRBV28 NA CASKRDLTGLEQYF TGTGCCAGCAAGAGAGACTTAACGGGCCTGGAGCAGTACTTC
NA TRBJ2-5 TRBV28 NA CASSKLPGTQYF TGTGCCAGCAGCAAGCTGCCAGGGACCCAGTACTTC
many TRBJ1-6 TRBV6-1 NA CASTQRETYNSPLHF TGTGCCAGCACCCAAAGGGAGACCTATAATTCACCCCTCCACTTT
many TRBJ2-7 TRBV4-1 TRBD2 CASSRRPAETSGSPFGGYEQYF TGCGCCAGCAGCCGCAGGCCTGCGGAGACTAGCGGGAGCCCCTTTGGGGGGTACGAGCAGTACTTC
many TRBJ2-1 TRBV5-1 NA CASRSGGGSSYNEQFF TGCGCCAGCAGGAGCGGTGGGGGAAGCTCCTACAATGAGCAGTTCTTC
few TRBJ1-1 TRBV10-3 NA CAISYDREAFF TGTGCCATCAGTTACGACAGGGAAGCTTTCTTT
few TRBJ2-1 TRBV3-1 TRBD2 CASSQDRMAGGSNEQFF TGTGCCAGCAGCCAAGATCGTATGGCGGGAGGGTCCAATGAGCAGTTCTTC
NA TRBJ2-1 TRBV9 TRBD2 CASSVGGTSGRAGEQFF TGTGCCAGCAGCGTAGGTGGAACTAGCGGGAGGGCCGGGGAGCAGTTCTTC
NA TRBJ2-1 TRBV19 TRBD2 CATSSGTSGLNEQFF TGTGCCACCTCCTCCGGGACTAGCGGCCTCAATGAGCAGTTCTTC